The 15 T cell receptor beta chains below come from one sample, sequenced in a study of regulatory T cells (dated by TCRdb to the late 2010s). The paper as a whole reports these results and caveats: Hydrophobic residues at CDR3 positions 6 and 7 were enriched in conventional CD4+ T cells from CD3G-deficient patients, which suggests more self-reactive specificities.

For these TCRs, the target antigens are not known. The library was obtained by the immunoSEQ multiplex PCR assay. The multiplex PCR relied on 52 forward TRBV primers and 13 reverse TRBJ primers, and amplification bias was corrected through assay-based and computational methods. The table comes from immuneACCESS by way of TCRdb, which keeps in-frame sequences with V and J called. Part of the clones is missing from these tables; in studies checked, under half for an unresolved V gene and the rest for unknown reasons. The sample records 25,000 to 40,000 clones, over 85% of which are singletons. Together, the top ten hold over 0.85% of the sample. The sequenced material came from conventional CD4+ T cells sorted from blood. These TCRs come from a child aged 2 to 15 with CD3G deficiency.

The rearrangement joins TRBV5-1 to TRBJ2-6, with D uncertain. CDR3 size: 15 residues. Trimming stripped 0 bases from V and 0 bases from J, with 4 bases between. The germline V gene has CDR1 SGHRS and CDR2 YFSETQ. Here the CDR3 reads CASSLGHSGANVLTF. The CDR3 DNA sequence: TGCGCCAGCAGCTTGGGACACTCTGGGGCCAACGTCCTGACTTTC.

The rearrangement joins TRBV7-9 to TRBJ2-6; possibly TRBD1 for D (5 bases). Germline CDR1 is SEHNR and CDR2 is FQNEAQ (reference sequence). The CDR3 runs 16 residues. Trimming left V 6 bases short and J 0 bases short, with 12 bases between. The CDR3 loop is CASSRTSPSGANVLTF. As DNA, the CDR3 is TGTGCCAGCAGTAGGACAAGTCCCTCTGGGGCCAACGTCCTGACTTTC.

The chain carries TRBV7-8 and TRBJ2-7; 7 nucleotides align to TRBD1. Germline V gene sequence: CDR1 SGHVS, CDR2 FQNEAQ. The CDR3 sequence is 13 residues long. V lost 5 bases, J lost 4 bases, and 5 bases stayed unmatched. CDR3 protein: CASSRDRDYEQYF. CDR3 coding DNA: TGTGCCAGCAGCCGGGACAGAGATTACGAGCAGTACTTC.

This sequence joins TRBV13 and TRBJ1-2; tentative D call: TRBD1 (5 bases). The germline CDR1 and CDR2 sequences are PRHDT and FYEKMQ (reference sequence). This CDR3 spans 11 amino acids. V lost 0 bases to trimming and J lost 13 bases, with 9 bases between them. For the CDR3, the DNA is TGTGCCAGCAGCTTAGGAAAGGGGCTCACCTTC. This encodes CASSLGKGLTF.

The chain recombines TRBV28 with TRBJ2-2; D ambiguous. Germline assignment: CDR1 MDHEN and CDR2 SYDVKM. The CDR3 totals 14 residues. The V end lost 3 bases, the J end lost 2 bases, and 7 bases lay between the germline ends. The CDR3 DNA is TGTGCCAGCAGTTTCCAGCTAAACACCGGGGAGCTGTTTTTT. Translated, it gives CASSFQLNTGELFF. Filled out from reference TRBV28 and TRBJ2-2, the complete variable domain reads DVKVTQSSRYLVKRTGEKVFLECVQDMDHENMFWYRQDPGLGLRLIYFSYDVKMKEKGDIPEGYSVSREKKERFSLILESASTNQTSMYLCASSFQLNTGELFFGEGSRLTVL.

The chain has TRBV28 and TRBJ2-5, with D tentatively TRBD2 (6 bases). The J call may be faulty, since TRBJ2-7 better matches the DNA end. CDR3 length: 13 residues. Germline V gene data show CDR1 as MDHEN and CDR2 as SYDVKM. In DNA, the CDR3 is TGTGCCAGCAAGGTGGCGGGAAACTACGAGCAGTACTTC. This sequence encodes CASKVAGNYEQYF.

The chain carries TRBV7-9 and TRBJ2-1; tentatively, D is TRBD1 (6 bases). V was cut by 2 bases and J by 8 bases, with 10 bases left in between. Germline CDR1 SEHNR, CDR2 FQNEAQ (reference sequence). The CDR3 extends over 13 amino acids. DNA for the CDR3: TGTGCCAGCAGCTTAAACAGGGAGCATGAGCAGTTCTTC. Translated, it gives CASSLNREHEQFF.

In its sample, this clone was seen a few times. V and J are TRBV28 and TRBJ2-1, with 7 bases matching TRBD2. The V segment lost 9 bases and the J segment 7 bases; nucleotides outside the gene matches: 15. Germline V gene sequence: CDR1 MDHEN, CDR2 SYDVKM. This CDR3 region has 15 residues. CDR3 coding DNA: TGTGCCAGTAAGAGAGCGGGGCGCTCTTGGAATGAGCAGTTCTTC. This gives the protein CASKRAGRSWNEQFF.

V and J are TRBV28 and TRBJ1-1; possibly TRBD1 for D (5 bases). The CDR3 has 12 amino acids. The V gene's germline CDR1 is MDHEN and CDR2 SYDVKM. V was trimmed by 6 bases and J by 6 bases, leaving 11 bases between them. The CDR3 nucleotides are TGTGCCAGCAGAAGACCGGGGGCTGAAGCTTTCTTT. It is translated as CASRRPGAEAFF.

The chain combines TRBV28 with TRBJ2-2, with D possibly TRBD1 on 6 matching bases. The CDR3 is 14 amino acids. The ends were cut back, 5 bases at V and 3 bases at J, with 10 bases in the middle. Germline CDR1 MDHEN, CDR2 SYDVKM. This CDR3 reads CASSPTGYTGELFF. The CDR3 region has the DNA TGTGCCAGCAGTCCTACAGGGTACACCGGGGAGCTGTTTTTT.

The chain combines TRBV28 with TRBJ2-3; 8 bases are shared with TRBD2. Trimming cost V 6 bases and J 7 bases; bases outside gene matches: 12. There are 15 residues in the CDR3. Germline assignment: CDR1 MDHEN and CDR2 SYDVKM. This CDR3 reads CASSPLREGRNTQYF. The CDR3 bases are TGTGCCAGCAGCCCCCTTCGGGAGGGCCGAAATACGCAGTATTTT.

This chain connects TRBV5-1 to TRBJ1-1, with D unresolved. Germline CDR1 is SGHRS and CDR2 is YFSETQ. With 5 bases removed from V and 1 base from J, the gap between germline ends came to 9 bases. CDR3 size: 13 residues. CDR3 in amino acids: CASRANRNTEAFF. CDR3 in DNA: TGCGCCAGCAGGGCCAACAGGAACACTGAAGCTTTCTTT.

The V call is TRBV28, the J call TRBJ1-2; D is possibly TRBD1 (6 bases). Trimming left V 1 base short and J 8 bases short, with 11 bases between. The germline CDR1 and CDR2 sequences are MDHEN and SYDVKM. The CDR3 is 13 amino acids. The DNA of the CDR3 is TGTGCCAGCAGTTTATACAGGGCTCGAGGCTACACCTTC. Protein: CASSLYRARGYTF.

CDR3 sequence reads: CASSIQGRRGNTIYF. The CDR3 bases are TGTGCCAGTAGTATACAAGGGCGGCGTGGAAACACCATATATTTT. The chain joins TRBV19 to TRBJ1-3; D is unclear. V was clipped by 2 bases and J by 3 bases, with 11 bases between them. Germline V CDR1 and CDR2: LNHDA, SQIVND (reference sequence). The CDR3 totals 15 residues.

The sample holds one count of this clone. This chain links TRBV10-3 with TRBJ1-2; D perhaps matches TRBD1 (5 bases). This CDR3 has 14 amino acids. The germline CDR1 and CDR2 sequences are ENHRY and SYGVKD. The V gene lost 3 bases and the J gene lost 4 bases, with 12 bases spanning the gap. The CDR3 sequence is CAISDQGPGYGYTF. The CDR3 region has the DNA TGTGCCATCAGTGACCAGGGTCCGGGCTATGGCTACACCTTC.